This T cell receptor delta chain was profiled in a study of gamma delta lymphoproliferative disorders and STAT genes. Study in general: At least 50 ng of genomic DNA went into each LymphoTrack Dx TCRG Assay library. For the delta chain, EuroClonality-NGS standard procedure was applied.

This clone was seen only a few times. TCRdb's protein, taken from a much larger clone, differs from this DNA's translation at residue 7, likely owing to a read error; the protein displayed comes from the DNA. Genomic DNA from isolated PBMCs served as the sequencing template. TCRdb reran clone calling via CATT on the multiplex PCR reads. The table includes about 3,800 delta-chain clones, less than 1.2% detected once. The CDR3 is made up of 19 amino acids. Germline V gene data show CDR1 as GEAIGNYY and CDR2 as EKD. The junction had 15 bases not matched to a gene; V was cut back by 1 base and J by 2 bases.

The sequencing sample was made of blood. The source is a human donor in good health. The chain carries TRDV2 and TRDJ1; 10 bases match TRDD3. The CDR3 region has the DNA TGTGCCTGTGACACGATACCGGGGGATACGTTAGGAGGGACCGATAAACTCATCTTT. It yields the protein CACDTIPGDTLGGTDKLIF.